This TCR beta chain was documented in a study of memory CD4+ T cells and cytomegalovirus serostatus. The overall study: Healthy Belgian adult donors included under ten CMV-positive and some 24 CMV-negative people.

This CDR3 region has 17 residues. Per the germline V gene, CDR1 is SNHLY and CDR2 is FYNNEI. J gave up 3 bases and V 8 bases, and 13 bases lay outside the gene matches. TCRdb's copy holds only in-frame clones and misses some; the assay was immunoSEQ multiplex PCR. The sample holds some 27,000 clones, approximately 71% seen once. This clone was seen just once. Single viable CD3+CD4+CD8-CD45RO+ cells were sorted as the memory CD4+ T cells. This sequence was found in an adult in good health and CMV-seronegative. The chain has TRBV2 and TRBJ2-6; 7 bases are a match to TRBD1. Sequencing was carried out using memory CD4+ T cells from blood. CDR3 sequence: CASYRDSTASGANVLTF. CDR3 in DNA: TGTGCCAGCTACCGGGACAGTACCGCTAGTGGGGCCAACGTCCTGACTTTC.